The source of this T cell receptor (beta chain) is a study of blood T cell repertoires in COVID-19. Trimming took off 1 base at V and 7 bases at J, with 16 bases between the two ends. CDR3 size: 15 residues. CDR1 and CDR2 from the germline V gene are MNHNS and SASEGT. As originally analysed: How many nucleated cells were present was estimated from reference gene primer amplification. The repertoire was sequenced with immunoSEQ multiplex PCR; TCRdb's copy has only in-frame clones and lacks some. V, J and clone size derive from that table, while D and trimming were established from the DNA sequence. Found here are about 140,000 clones, more than 60% of them singletons; the top ten hold roughly 13%.

J is TRBJ2-5 and V is TRBV6-1; no definite D call. The TCR comes from an elderly man with acute or convalescent COVID-19. The sample taken for sequencing was peripheral blood. The CDR3 loop reads CASSEDNLRLLTQYF. The CDR3 coding sequence is TGTGCCAGCAGTGAAGACAACCTGAGGTTGTTGACCCAGTACTTC.